A single T cell receptor (beta chain) is shown here with its context. Its target is not known. An end of the junction does not agree with germline; a read error may underlie this. Sequencing was at survey level. TCRdb's table, derived via immunoSEQ multiplex PCR, lists solely in-frame clones and lacks some. The sample carries 25,000 to 30,000 clones, around 89% recorded once. This sample was taken from a study of multiple sclerosis patients with progressive multifocal leukoencephalopathy. Study-level points and caveats: Most PML patients had lower entropy, suggesting less diverse TRB repertoires. PML-onset expanded TRB clones were detectable before and during natalizumab therapy.

As to time point: before natalizumab initiation. T0 blood was collected before the first natalizumab infusion. The CDR3 covers 15 residues. Germline values: CDR1 MNHEY, CDR2 SVGAGI. The gene calls are TRBV6-5 and TRBJ1-6; D possibly corresponds to TRBD1 (6 bases). The source is a human donor with multiple sclerosis. Sequenced sample: PBMCs. The CDR3 protein is CASSNSGHPNSPLHF. The CDR3 DNA reads TGTGCCAGCAGTAACTCGGGACATCCTAATTCACCCCTCCACTTT.